Following are 25 T cell receptor beta chains from one sample sequenced in a study of post-analysis software for immune sequencing data. Study observations and caveats: TRBV5-6, TRBV5-1 and TRBV20-1 belonged to a set of about five TRBV segments that were more frequent in patients than controls.

No antigen is known for these receptors. Each TCR beta cDNA library carried unique molecular identifiers. Using its own MiXCR run on the PCR reads, TCRdb lists one record per CDR3 protein. The table shows roughly 540,000 distinct CDR3 sequences, with about a third occurring only once. The sequenced sample was blood. These receptor sequences come from a girl younger than 18 with multiple sclerosis.

This clonotype turned up a few times. The V gene is TRBV29-1, the J gene TRBJ2-7; the D gene is possibly TRBD1 (6 bases). The J call could be wrong; TRBJ2-5 is a better fit for the DNA end. Germline loops: CDR1 SQVTM, CDR2 ANQGSEA. The CDR3 extends over 13 amino acids. The CDR3 loop reads CSVMGHLMETQYF. CDR3 bases: TGCAGCGTAATGGGACATCTCATGGAGACCCAGTACTTC.

This clonotype turned up a few times. J is TRBJ2-7 and V is TRBV15; possibly TRBD2 for D (5 bases). Germline CDR1 is LNHNV and CDR2 is YYDKDF (reference sequence). The ends were cut back, 0 bases at V and 4 bases at J, with 10 bases in the middle. The CDR3 has 14 amino acids. The chain's CDR3 is CATSRDRGPYEQYF. As DNA, the CDR3 is TGTGCCACCAGCAGAGATCGAGGGCCTTACGAGCAGTACTTC.

The chain combines TRBV3-1 with TRBJ2-1; D gene ambiguous. Per germline, CDR1 LGHDT and CDR2 YNNKEL (reference sequence). The CDR3 spans 14 residues. Trimming pared 4 bases from V and 9 bases from J, leaving 16 bases between. CDR3 loop: CASSRPPRSTEQFF. DNA of the CDR3: TGTGCCAGCAGCCGGCCCCCTAGGTCTACTGAGCAGTTCTTC.

A few counts support this clonotype. This chain connects TRBV11-2 to TRBJ2-5, with TRBD1 matching 12 bases. CDR1 is SGHAT, CDR2 FQNNGV, per germline. Germline trimming cut 2 bases from V and 5 bases from J; bases unmatched to any gene: 3. This CDR3 has 15 amino acids. The CDR3 DNA is TGTGCCAGCAGCTTAAAGGGACAGGGGGCCGAGACCCAGTACTTC. Its protein is CASSLKGQGAETQYF.

The V gene is TRBV20-1, the J gene TRBJ1-5; D might be TRBD1 (6 bases). This CDR3 spans 12 amino acids. Trimming shortened V by 4 bases and J by 10 bases, and 14 bases separated the two germline ends. CDR1 and CDR2 from the germline V gene are DFQATT and SNEGSKA (reference sequence). DNA for the CDR3: TGCAGTGCTAAAGGGGGAGAAGGACCCCAGCATTTT. Protein product: CSAKGGEGPQHF.

This clonotype was found once. This chain links TRBV11-1 with TRBJ2-2, with a possible D match to TRBD1 (5 bases). In germline, CDR1 is SGHAT, CDR2 FQDESV (reference sequence). The CDR3 covers 13 residues. The V end was cut by 8 bases, the J end by 1 base, with 8 bases between. CDR3 in amino acids: CASHGQNTGELFF. CDR3 in DNA: TGTGCCAGCCACGGACAGAACACCGGGGAGCTGTTTTTT.

The rearrangement links TRBV28 to TRBJ2-7; D is ambiguous. Germline CDR1 and CDR2: MDHEN and SYDVKM. The V and J ends lost 3 bases and 0 bases respectively, with 15 bases between them. This CDR3 comprises 16 residues. CDR3 loop: CASSFRPAQLSYEQYF. DNA of the CDR3: TGTGCCAGCAGTTTTAGACCGGCACAGCTCTCCTACGAGCAGTACTTC.

This clonotype was seen at least ten times. CDR3: CASSLDPGETQYF. CDR3 sequence (DNA): TGTGCCAGCAGCTTAGATCCGGGGGAGACCCAGTACTTC. This sequence joins TRBV11-2 and TRBJ2-5; D is perhaps TRBD2 (5 bases). CDR1 is SGHAT and CDR2 is FQNNGV in the germline V gene. V dropped 0 bases and J dropped 5 bases, with 7 bases sitting between them. The CDR3 loop spans 13 amino acids. The variable domain in full, with the rest retrieved from reference TRBV11-2 and TRBJ2-5, is EAGVAQSPRYKIIEKRQSVAFWCNPISGHATLYWYQQILGQGPKLLIQFQNNGVVDDSQLPKDRFSAERLKGVDSTLKIQPAKLEDSAVYLCASSLDPGETQYFGPGTRLLVL.

In regard to this clonotype: Possible read error: a much larger clone is one base away. The limits of the CDR3 on the DNA are not certain, so only TCRdb's listed CDR3 is given. The rearrangement uses TRBV20-1 and TRBJ1-2. The CDR3 adds up to 10 amino acids, both ends counted. Germline CDR1 reads DFQATT; CDR2 reads SNEGSKA (reference sequence). The CDR3: CSPKDYGCTF.

The chain has TRBV4-1 and TRBJ2-1; D possibly corresponds to TRBD1 (6 bases). From germline, CDR1 is MGHRA and CDR2 YSYEKL. Trimming took off 4 bases at V and 0 bases at J, with 16 bases between the two ends. This CDR3 comprises 17 residues. CDR3 DNA sequence: TGCGCCAGCAGCCCTGGCAGAGGGGGTCGCTCCTACAATGAGCAGTTCTTC. The encoded protein is CASSPGRGGRSYNEQFF.

CDR3 protein: CASSSREGTEAFF. The CDR3 coding sequence is TGTGCCAGCAGTTCTAGGGAGGGCACTGAAGCTTTCTTT. The J gene is TRBJ1-1, the V gene TRBV12-3 or TRBV12-4; D ambiguous. The CDR3 covers 13 residues. V lost 4 bases to trimming and J lost 4 bases, with 10 bases between them.

V gene TRBV24-1 combines with J gene TRBJ2-3; 9 bases align to TRBD1. The CDR3 is 17 residues long. Germline CDR1 reads KGHDR; CDR2 reads SFDVKD. The V gene end was trimmed by 5 bases and the J gene end by 2 bases; junction bases not matched to a gene: 10. The CDR3 DNA reads TGTGCCACCAGTGTGGGGACAGGGAGTCACCACACAGATACGCAGTATTTT. Amino acids: CATSVGTGSHHTDTQYF.

This clonotype was observed a handful of times. The rearrangement uses TRBV5-8 and TRBJ2-7, with D unclear. This CDR3 is built from 13 residues. V lost 0 bases to trimming and J lost 5 bases, with 9 bases between them. CDR1 SGHTS and CDR2 YDEGEE come from the germline V gene. As DNA, the CDR3 is TGTGCCAGCAGCTTGGTGAGCACCCACGAGCAGTACTTC. It codes for CASSLVSTHEQYF.

The chain joins TRBV20-1 to TRBJ1-3; TRBD1 might be the D (6 bases). The CDR3 sequence is 14 residues long. Trimming stripped 5 bases from V and 3 bases from J, with 14 bases between. Germline loops: CDR1 DFQATT, CDR2 SNEGSKA (reference sequence). DNA of the CDR3: TGCAGTGCTTGGTCAGGGGAACGTGGAAACACCATATATTTT. It codes for CSAWSGERGNTIYF.

V and J are TRBV7-9 and TRBJ2-3, with D uncertain. The CDR3 contains 12 residues. Trimming removed 3 bases at V and 4 bases at J, with 5 bases between. Per germline, CDR1 SEHNR and CDR2 FQNEAQ (reference sequence). CDR3 in amino acids: CASSFAPDTQYF. The DNA of the CDR3 is TGTGCCAGCAGCTTCGCCCCAGATACGCAGTATTTT.

Written as DNA, the CDR3 is TGTGCCAGCAGCCAACAGGCCACTGAAGCTTTCTTT. This encodes CASSQQATEAFF. V is TRBV4-2 and J is TRBJ1-1; D not resolved. V lost 2 bases and J lost 4, with 5 bases in between. Looked up from germline, CDR1 is LGHNA and CDR2 is YNFKEQ. The CDR3 contains 12 residues.

The V and J genes are TRBV7-9 and TRBJ2-4, with TRBD2 as a possible D gene (5 bases). The J call may be incorrect, as the DNA end agrees better with TRBJ2-7. Germline V gives CDR1 SEHNR, CDR2 FQNEAQ (reference sequence). The CDR3 spans 14 residues. CDR3 in amino acids: CASSSMDFNYEQYF. The CDR3 DNA is TGTGCCAGCAGCTCGATGGACTTTAACTACGAGCAGTACTTC.

This chain links TRBV20-1 with TRBJ2-7; no definite D call. The V gene's germline CDR1 is DFQATT and CDR2 SNEGSKA (reference sequence). V shed 2 bases and J shed 0 bases, with 14 bases lying between them. The CDR3 is made up of 15 amino acids. CDR3 coding DNA: TGCAGTGCTAGAATGGGCTCAATAAGCTCCTACGAGCAGTACTTC. It translates to CSARMGSISSYEQYF.

The sample holds a few counts of this clonotype. The chain uses TRBV20-1 and TRBJ1-2, with D maybe TRBD1 (5 bases). The CDR3 extends over 13 amino acids. In germline, CDR1 is DFQATT, CDR2 SNEGSKA (reference sequence). The V end was cut by 6 bases, the J end by 11 bases, with 22 bases between. This CDR3 reads CSADQGLAGSYTF. The DNA for the CDR3 is TGCAGTGCCGACCAGGGACTAGCGGGTTCGTACACCTTC.

About this clonotype itself: The junction shows a germline mismatch at one end, possibly a read error. V usage is TRBV3-1 and J usage is TRBJ1-1; no definite D call. The CDR3 length is 16 residues. CDR1 LGHDT and CDR2 YNNKEL come from the germline V gene (reference sequence). The CDR3 DNA reads as TGCGCCAGCAGCCGACGGGGTATGGAGATGAACACTGAAGCTTTCTTT. Amino acid sequence: CASSRRGMEMNTEAFF.

The rearrangement uses TRBV7-9 and TRBJ2-3, with TRBD1 identical over 10 bases. CDR1 is SEHNR and CDR2 is FQNEAQ in the germline V gene (reference sequence). The CDR3 loop spans 18 amino acids. After removal of 3 bases from V and 5 bases from J, the junction contained 14 bases not matched to a gene. CDR3: CASSFGDRGLGLGDTQYF. The CDR3 region has the DNA TGTGCCAGCAGCTTCGGAGACAGGGGGCTCGGGTTAGGAGATACGCAGTATTTT.

The V and J genes are TRBV2 and TRBJ2-1, with 10 positions matching TRBD2. The CDR3 covers 16 residues. Germline trimming cut 1 base from V and 3 bases from J; bases unmatched to any gene: 3. CDR1 SNHLY and CDR2 FYNNEI come from the germline V gene. The CDR3 DNA follows: TGTGCCAGCAGTGAAGGTCTAGCGGGGGACTACAATGAGCAGTTCTTC. This gives the protein CASSEGLAGDYNEQFF.

The chain has TRBV5-1 and TRBJ2-7; the match to TRBD1 covers 10 bases. The CDR3 sequence is 17 residues long. CDR1 is SGHRS and CDR2 is YFSETQ in the germline V gene. V was pared by 4 bases and J by 2 bases, with 12 bases of the junction left unmatched. The CDR3 region has the DNA TGCGCCAGCAGCCCCCGGGACAGGGGCGGAGGTACCTACGAGCAGTACTTC. This gives the protein CASSPRDRGGGTYEQYF.

J is TRBJ2-3 and V is TRBV20-1, with 8 bases identical to TRBD2. This CDR3 has 16 residues. The germline V gene has CDR1 DFQATT and CDR2 SNEGSKA (reference sequence). V trimming: 0 bases; J trimming: 1 base; junction bases outside the gene matches: 6. The CDR3: CSARDRQRGRTDTQYF. In nucleotides, the CDR3 is TGCAGTGCTAGAGATCGCCAGCGGGGGCGCACAGATACGCAGTATTTT.

A few counts support this clonotype. The chain combines TRBV12-3 or TRBV12-4 with TRBJ2-5; D remains unclear. V lost 2 bases and J lost 3, with 10 bases in between. The CDR3 spans 14 residues. In DNA, the CDR3 is TGTGCCAGCAGTTTATGGGTGGGGAAAGAGACCCAGTACTTC. Residues: CASSLWVGKETQYF.